Following are 16 T cell receptor beta chains from one sample sequenced in a study of control samples from healthy donors and cancer patients. Sequencing used immunoSEQ multiplex PCR; TCRdb keeps in-frame clones, though not all of them. The sample has approximately 140,000 clones, about 89% seen once. The sample comprised blood. Receptor source: a man between 18 and 35 years old in good health.

There are a few counts of this clone. This chain connects TRBV7-9 to TRBJ2-1; no reliable D call. The germline V gene has CDR1 SEHNR and CDR2 FQNEAQ (reference sequence). This CDR3 comprises 14 residues. V gave up 3 bases and J gave up 3 bases, with 9 bases separating them. The CDR3 reads CASSLDTSYNEQFF. CDR3 bases: TGTGCCAGCAGCTTGGATACGAGCTACAATGAGCAGTTCTTC.

This chain joins TRBV6-5 and TRBJ2-7; 9 bases agree with TRBD1. CDR3 length: 15 amino acids. J was trimmed by 4 bases and V by 2 bases; bases with no gene match: 6. The germline gives CDR1 MNHEY, CDR2 SVGAGI. CDR3 in amino acids: CASSYLGTGWYEQYF. In DNA form, the CDR3 reads TGTGCCAGCAGTTACCTGGGGACAGGGTGGTACGAGCAGTACTTC.

V usage is TRBV27 and J usage is TRBJ2-7, with D unresolved. The CDR3 spans 13 residues. V was pared by 2 bases and J by 3 bases, with 8 bases between. Germline-derived CDR1 and CDR2 are MNHEY and SMNVEV (reference sequence). The CDR3 here is CASSLGRIYEQYF. The CDR3 nucleotides read TGTGCCAGCAGTTTAGGCCGAATCTACGAGCAGTACTTC.

This clone was seen a single time. V usage is TRBV6-5 and J usage is TRBJ2-3; D uncertain. Trimming removed 5 bases at V and 1 base at J, with 7 bases between. CDR1 is MNHEY and CDR2 is SVGAGI in the germline V gene. The CDR3 spans 13 residues. The CDR3 here is CASSRRGTDTQYF. The CDR3 coding sequence is TGTGCCAGCAGTCGAAGAGGCACAGATACGCAGTATTTT.

This clone was counted once. The chain recombines TRBV2 with TRBJ1-2; no clear D. CDR1 SNHLY and CDR2 FYNNEI come from the germline V gene. The CDR3 spans 13 residues. V lost 2 bases, J lost 4 bases, and 8 bases lay in between. The CDR3 loop is CASSERTAYGYTF. The CDR3 DNA is TGTGCCAGCAGTGAAAGAACAGCCTATGGCTACACCTTC. The full variable domain, in which reference TRBV2 and TRBJ1-2 provide the parts outside the CDR3, is EPEVTQTPSHQVTQMGQEVILRCVPISNHLYFYWYRQILGQKVEFLVSFYNNEISEKSEIFDDQFSVERPDGSNFTLKIRSTKLEDSAMYFCASSERTAYGYTFGSGTRLTVV.

CDR3 bases: TGTGCCAGCAGTTGGGGACTCTCACGGGTAGAGACCCAGTACTTC. It is translated as CASSWGLSRVETQYF. The chain joins TRBV6-6 to TRBJ2-5, with D perhaps matching TRBD2 (6 bases). Germline assignment: CDR1 MNHNY and CDR2 SVGAGI (reference sequence). With 4 bases removed from V and 4 bases from J, the gap between germline ends came to 16 bases. This CDR3 spans 15 amino acids.

Only one count was recorded for this clone. The chain is built from TRBV7-3 and TRBJ2-5; 9 nucleotides align to TRBD2. In germline, CDR1 is SGHTA, CDR2 FQGTGA. V lost 2 bases to trimming and J lost 5 bases; unmatched junction nucleotides: 12. The CDR3 is 17 residues long. The CDR3 region is CASSLGRGGPTSETQYF. The CDR3 nucleotides read TGTGCCAGCAGCTTAGGGCGGGGGGGTCCCACCAGTGAGACCCAGTACTTC.

The chain uses TRBV7-9 and TRBJ1-1; D is possibly TRBD1 (6 bases). This CDR3 has 14 amino acids. Germline V gene sequence: CDR1 SEHNR, CDR2 FQNEAQ (reference sequence). The V gene lost 5 bases and the J gene lost 3 bases, with 13 bases spanning the gap. In DNA form, the CDR3 reads TGTGCCAGCAGCCTCCGGGGGGCGGACACTGAAGCTTTCTTT. Protein sequence: CASSLRGADTEAFF.

CDR3 nucleotides: TGCGCCAGCAGCTGGGGACAGGGGCCCACTGAAGCTTTCTTT. Translated, it gives CASSWGQGPTEAFF. This chain joins TRBV5-1 and TRBJ1-1; TRBD1 matches 10 bases. V trimming: 3 bases; J trimming: 4 bases; junction bases outside the gene matches: 3. The CDR3 length is 14 residues. CDR1 SGHRS and CDR2 YFSETQ come from the germline V gene.

The V and J genes are TRBV24-1 and TRBJ1-6; maybe TRBD1 (6 bases). The ends were cut back, 4 bases at V and 11 bases at J, with 20 bases in the middle. The V gene's germline CDR1 is KGHDR and CDR2 SFDVKD. This CDR3 comprises 16 residues. As DNA, the CDR3 is TGTGCCACCAGTGAGGTCTTGTCCGCAGGGGAGGCACCCCTCCACTTT. This gives the protein CATSEVLSAGEAPLHF.

The rearrangement uses TRBV6-5 and TRBJ1-1; the D gene is possibly TRBD1 (6 bases). This CDR3 contains 14 residues. V was pared by 6 bases and J by 1 base, with 12 bases between. Looked up from germline, CDR1 is MNHEY and CDR2 is SVGAGI. CDR3 sequence reads: CASRRTDRNTEAFF. In DNA, the CDR3 is TGTGCCAGCAGAAGGACAGACCGGAACACTGAAGCTTTCTTT.

V usage is TRBV5-6 and J usage is TRBJ1-6, with D unclear. This CDR3 contains 17 residues. Looked up from germline, CDR1 is SGHDT and CDR2 is YYEEEE. V gave up 3 bases and J gave up 8 bases, with 21 bases separating them. CDR3 in amino acids: CASSSGRERVWDSPLHF. The CDR3 DNA follows: TGTGCCAGCAGCTCGGGCCGGGAGAGGGTTTGGGATTCACCCCTCCACTTT.

The CDR3 spells CASSAEGVGQYF. The CDR3 DNA follows: TGCGCCAGCAGCGCCGAAGGGGTTGGGCAGTACTTC. This chain connects TRBV5-1 to TRBJ2-7, with a weak D call TRBD1 (5 bases). The germline gives CDR1 SGHRS, CDR2 YFSETQ. The CDR3 runs to 12 residues. V lost 4 bases, J lost 9 bases, and 14 bases lay in between.

The rearrangement links TRBV9 to TRBJ2-3, with 10 bases lining up with TRBD2. Trimming at V came to 2 bases and at J to 3 bases, leaving 6 bases not matched to a gene. Germline lookup yields CDR1 SGDLS and CDR2 YYNGEE. The CDR3 runs 16 residues. The CDR3 loop is CASSVSGGVWTDTQYF. CDR3 bases: TGTGCCAGCAGCGTCAGCGGGGGGGTTTGGACAGATACGCAGTATTTT.

The CDR3 DNA reads TGTGCCAGCAGTTTGACTTTCCAGGGCAGAGACGGGCAGTACTTC. Amino acids: CASSLTFQGRDGQYF. The gene calls are TRBV28 and TRBJ2-7; TRBD1 is a possible D gene (5 bases). This CDR3 is 15 amino acids long. The ends were cut back, 3 bases at V and 9 bases at J, with 21 bases in the middle. The germline V gene encodes CDR1 MDHEN and CDR2 SYDVKM. Combining the CDR3 with reference TRBV28 and TRBJ2-7 gives the whole variable domain DVKVTQSSRYLVKRTGEKVFLECVQDMDHENMFWYRQDPGLGLRLIYFSYDVKMKEKGDIPEGYSVSREKKERFSLILESASTNQTSMYLCASSLTFQGRDGQYFGPGTRLTVT.

The genes are TRBV5-1 and TRBJ2-7; D call uncertain. Trimming stripped 3 bases from V and 1 base from J, with 8 bases between. Germline-derived CDR1 and CDR2 are SGHRS and YFSETQ. The CDR3 covers 13 residues. This CDR3 reads CASSSTPSYEQYF. CDR3 DNA sequence: TGCGCCAGCAGCTCGACACCTTCCTACGAGCAGTACTTC.